This T cell receptor (beta chain) was recorded in a study of T cells after yellow fever vaccination. The V gene end was trimmed by 6 bases and the J gene end by 0 bases; junction bases not matched to a gene: 13. This CDR3 has 19 amino acids. CDR1 is SGHAT, CDR2 FQNNGV, per germline. This clonotype was seen a handful of times. Conversion of TCR transcripts into cDNA relied on 5'RACE template switching, which added a universal primer site and UMIs. Via MiXCR, TCRdb re-called the 5' RACE reads, giving one row per CDR3 protein. The sample contains under 300,000 distinct CDR3 sequences, approximately 6.3% of which appear only once.

The rearrangement joins TRBV11-2 to TRBJ2-1, with 11 bases matching TRBD1. The clonotype originates from a man younger than 45 who received the YFV17D yellow fever vaccine. The sequenced sample was CD4+ T cells sorted from PBMCs, obtained on the day of the yellow fever booster vaccination. Here the CDR3 DNA reads TGTGCCAGCAGGAAACCGGGACAGGGGGTGCAAAGCTCCTACAATGAGCAGTTCTTC. Amino acids: CASRKPGQGVQSSYNEQFF.